This T cell receptor (beta chain) stems from a study of regulatory T cells in long-lasting Graves disease (dated by TCRdb to the early 2020s). For the wider study: Patients with newly diagnosed Graves' disease had been on antithyroid drugs for under 3 months. The study took place in China and was registered as a clinical trial. Persistent Graves' disease patients were compared with newly diagnosed Graves' disease patients by peripheral blood TCR sequencing and RNA sequencing. TCR sequencing covered about 13 persistent and roughly 20 newly diagnosed Graves' disease patients, 33 samples in total. The research as a whole found: Patients with persistent disease shared more public clonotypes (under 3,000) than newly diagnosed patients did (more than 900). Compared with newly diagnosed patients, patients with persistent Graves' disease had lower TCR Shannon entropy and fewer highly expanded clones, which suggests clonal expansion. The authors acknowledged the small sample size as a limitation that may reduce accuracy. Only the TCR beta chain was sequenced and analyzed. Preferential use of TRBV28, TRBJ1-2 and TRBJ2-5 was observed in persistent disease, whereas TRBV20-1 and TRBJ2-1 were favored in newly diagnosed disease. Peripheral blood alone was examined, since thyroid tissue, which constituted the primary lesion, could not be accessed.

Library preparation was by multiplex PCR. Sequencing was carried out with an Illumina HiSeq 4000. iRepertoire HTBI primers and Arm-PCR amplification of CDR3 regions were used to construct TCR beta libraries. PCR products were gel purified before sequencing. The original methods were these. Gene usage analysis of CDR3 amino acid clonotypes relied on the roughly 60 TRBV and around 13 TRBJ segments identified across samples. COPE and FqMerger were used to merge filtered high-quality paired reads into contigs. Contigs were aligned with BLAST to IMGT TRBV, TRBD and TRBJ reference genes, and CDR3 was defined per IMGT. Any clonotype with a frequency above 0.1% was counted as a highly expanded clone. Shannon entropy served as the measure of repertoire diversity, while the Gini coefficient captured V-J evenness. A clonotype found in more than one individual was treated as public. The public reads were run again by TCRdb, first through fastp at Q25 and then through MiXCR, and only productive beta chains were kept. When rows share a CDR3 protein, they turn into one entry using the most common DNA and genes. TCRdb's processing, not the study's, gives the V and J calls here. Present in this sample are 390,000 or so distinct CDR3 sequences, about 10% of which were seen just once. About 19% of the sample goes to the ten largest clones.

The time point label, as the study defines it: newly diagnosed GD, antithyroid drugs for less than 3 months. RNA was extracted from PBMCs in TRIzol for both TCR sequencing and RNA sequencing. The diagnosis of Graves' disease followed American Thyroid Association guidelines. Patients were recruited from an endocrinology department in Xi'an, China. From each patient, 7.5 to 9.5 milliliters of peripheral blood was collected into an EDTA anticoagulant tube. PBMCs were isolated by Ficoll Paque Plus density gradient separation without further T cell sorting. An Agilent 2100 Bioanalyzer and agarose gel were used to assess RNA quality, and a NanoDrop 2000 was used to measure RNA concentration. Via the germline V gene, CDR1 is SGHTA and CDR2 FQGNSA. V and J are trimmed by 5 bases and 7 bases, and the gene matches miss 8 bases of the junction. From cysteine to phenylalanine, the CDR3 is 14 amino acids long. Only the CDR3 DNA is retained, 42 bases long and in frame from the first base.

For this clonotype: Its binding antigen is unknown. No much larger clone exists at a distance of one base, and base qualities are not known.

Another study also made use of these data, one on T cells in Graves' hyperthyroidism and ophthalmopathy. That second report states: A patient counted as having stable Graves' hyperthyroidism if no progression to ophthalmopathy occurred over 18 months of follow-up. Hyperthyroidism patients were newly diagnosed, had a disease duration of under 2 months, and were aged 18 to 65 years. The study excluded patients with uncontrolled infections, other autoimmune diseases, pregnancy or lactation. Diagnoses were established on the basis of clinical symptoms, serum thyroxine and TRAb, thyroid ultrasound, and orbital computed tomography. For the first round of RT-PCR on the TCR CDR3, the HTBI primer set was used together with the Qiagen OneStep RT-PCR kit. Most expanded thyroid clonotypes (frequency above 0.001) were also detected in blood, a finding suggesting that blood repertoires may reflect thyroid immune responses. A 13 V-J signature model separated ophthalmopathy from stable hyperthyroidism, with 87.88% sensitivity and 81% to 82% specificity in cross-validation and 80%/75% in testing. In validation, progression to ophthalmopathy was predicted by the model with around 71% sensitivity and 72.22% specificity, a median of around 6.5 months before onset. TCR V-J signatures able to tell the groups apart were searched for in a discovery cohort of approximately 95 patients, of whom about 40 had Graves' ophthalmopathy and around 56 had stable Graves' hyperthyroidism. Prospective prediction of ophthalmopathy was tested in an independent validation cohort consisting of about 20 hyperthyroidism patients and 15 to 17 patients who later progressed to ophthalmopathy. The 100 discovery patients were divided at random into training and test sets in a 7:3 ratio. In several Graves' hyperthyroidism patients, the study also compared T-cell repertoires from thyroid tissue with T-cell repertoires from blood. Following sampling, methimazole starting at 30 mg daily was given to hyperthyroidism patients, and high-dose intravenous methylprednisolone was given to ophthalmopathy patients. Libraries were constructed in a second round of multiplex PCR, after which size selection and purification were performed. Libraries were sequenced paired-end with 100 bp reads on an Illumina HiSeq2000. SOAPnuke was used to process the raw data, with reads discarded if the reads contained adapters or uncalled bases, had a mean Phred below 15, or lacked an exact constant-primer or identifier match. High-quality paired reads were merged with COPE v1.2.5, and unique nucleotide sequences were defined as clonotypes. MiTCR v1.1 was used to align the clonotypes against IMGT TRBV, TRBD and TRBJ reference segments. Analysis was restricted to V-J combinations with a frequency above 0.0001, which covered over 98% of repertoires. The TCS score was defined as F50 (clonal expansion) divided by E x V (chaos), with BLOSUM62-based TCRdist calculated between CDR3 peptides within each V-J. Welch's t-statistics and random forest reduced roughly 530 V-J features to about 12, which were used in a naive Bayes classifier (R e1071). Sample size was not statistically predetermined, and blinding of investigators to group allocation was not performed. According to the paper, TCR Vbeta CDR3 sequencing was carried out on 135 peripheral blood samples, which came from approximately 43 ophthalmopathy, approximately 72 hyperthyroidism and some 17 progressor patients.

The chain uses TRBV7-2 and TRBJ1-5, and 7 bases in between align with TRBD1. Sequencing was performed on peripheral blood mononuclear cells (PBMCs), taken at new diagnosis, from a patient treated with antithyroid drugs. The receptor was isolated from a woman aged 18-29 years with Graves disease. Donor details come from another sample of the same person, matched by shared clones. The sequenced DNA is TGTGCCAGCAGCCCTAGACAGGGTTTCCAGCCCCAGCATTTT. This is translated as CASSPRQGFQPQHF. With all but the CDR3 taken from the reference TRBV7-2 and TRBJ1-5 genes, the full variable domain is: GAGVSQSPSNKVTEKGKDVELRCDPISGHTALYWYRQSLGQGLEFLIYFQGNSAPDKSGLPSDRFSAERTGGSVSTLTIQRTQQEDSAVYLCASSPRQGFQPQHFGDGTRLSIL.